The sequence of this T cell receptor beta chain was determined in a study of type 1 and type 2 diabetes patients. Genomic DNA was the PCR template. Amplification of the beta chain CDR3 used 30 forward and 13 reverse multiplex primers. Each CDR3 protein is one row after TCRdb ran MiXCR on the multiplex PCR reads. The table shows about 250,000 distinct CDR3 sequences, with over 45% occurring only once. Anyone with other autoimmune disease or infection in the prior four weeks was excluded. CDR3 size: 15 residues. After removal of 8 bases from V and 1 base from J, the junction contained 6 bases not matched to a gene. Germline V lookup: CDR1 KGHDR, CDR2 SFDVKD. Points on this clonotype: What it binds is unknown.

Study-wide results and caveats: Type 2 diabetes and control samples shared highly correlated V and J usage, averaging roughly 0.97. Some T1D-only expanded clones might appear in more T2D or control samples. In type 2 diabetes, highly-expanded CD4+ clones took a median around 4% of reads.

The chain joins TRBV24-1 to TRBJ2-2, with TRBD1 matching 7 bases. The specimen sequenced was peripheral blood mononuclear cells (PBMCs). This receptor was identified in a man aged 18-30 years with type 2 diabetes. For the CDR3, the DNA is TGTGCCACCACTTCGGCAGGGGGGAACACCGGGGAGCTGTTTTTT. Residues: CATTSAGGNTGELFF.